This T cell receptor beta chain was captured in a study of blood T cell repertoires in COVID-19. Study as a whole: In each case, the material was cDNA or gDNA derived from T cells, B-cell-depleted T cells, or PBMCs.

This CDR3 is built from 12 residues. Trimming removed 1 base from V and 8 bases from J, with 8 bases in between. Germline-derived CDR1 and CDR2 are SEHNR and FQNEAQ (reference sequence). Original processing notes: Scientists estimated how many nucleated cells there were by amplifying reference gene primers. Clones were read by immunoSEQ multiplex PCR, and TCRdb kept only the in-frame ones, dropping some. Clonal size and the V and J genes are those of that table, whereas D and trimming came from the DNA. The sample lists almost 400,000 clones, approximately 88% seen once, with more than 0.9% in the top ten. Self-reported history from a screening survey and questionnaire set each donor's cohort.

The chain employs TRBV7-9 and TRBJ1-2; no reliable D call. This TCR derives from a woman in her twenties or thirties with acute COVID-19. The sample consisted of PBMCs or T cells enriched from blood (not recorded which). CDR3 residues: CASSLERAGYTF. The CDR3 bases are TGTGCCAGCAGCTTAGAGCGGGCGGGCTACACCTTC.